This T cell receptor (beta chain) came from a study of blood T cell repertoires in COVID-19. Study-wide context: PBMCs, B-cell-depleted T cells, or T cells were the source of the cDNA or gDNA that made up the material.

As processed by the authors: Reference gene primer amplification gave nucleated cell count estimates. Sequencing used immunoSEQ multiplex PCR; TCRdb keeps in-frame clones, though not all of them. That table is the source of V, J and clone size, and D and trimming were worked out from the DNA. There are tens of thousands of clones in the sample; around 84% occur only once, and roughly an eighth lies in the top ten. The length of the CDR3 is 15 residues. V lost 7 bases, J lost 0 bases, and 9 bases stayed unmatched. Germline V CDR1 and CDR2: MDHEN, SYDVKM. Sample: peripheral blood. This chain joins TRBV28 and TRBJ2-7, with TRBD2 matching over 7 bases. This receptor was taken from a human donor in a cohort sampled during active COVID-19. The donor label of this sample is uncertain. CDR3 protein: CASKPGGGSSYEQYF. CDR3 DNA: TGTGCCAGCAAACCCGGCGGGGGTAGCTCCTACGAGCAGTACTTC.